What follows is one T cell receptor (beta chain) and its context. This CDR3 is 13 amino acids long. Trimming shortened V by 5 bases and J by 1 base, and 8 bases separated the two germline ends. Looked up from germline, CDR1 is SGHTA and CDR2 is FQGTGA. The data derive from a study of T cells after yellow fever vaccination. TCRdb re-called the 5' RACE reads through MiXCR, storing one row per CDR3 protein. The sample shows approximately 330,000 distinct CDR3 sequences, under 15% of them seen only once. The clonotype originates from a man aged 18 to 30 who received the YFV17D yellow fever vaccine. This chain uses TRBV7-3 with TRBJ2-5; no clear D. The sequenced sample was CD4+ T cells sorted from PBMCs, obtained 15 days after the yellow fever booster vaccination. This chain's CDR3 is CASSRRAQETQYF. The DNA for the CDR3 is TGTGCCAGCAGCCGCCGGGCCCAAGAGACCCAGTACTTC. Full variable domain (missing parts from reference TRBV7-3 and TRBJ2-5): GAGVSQTPSNKVTEKGKYVELRCDPISGHTALYWYRQSLGQGPEFLIYFQGTGAADDSGLPNDRFFAVRPEGSVSTLKIQRTERGDSAVYLCASSRRAQETQYFGPGTRLLVL.